The T cell receptor beta chain under discussion was sequenced for a study of cytomegalovirus exposure and HLA in healthy donors. TCRdb's table, derived via immunoSEQ multiplex PCR, lists solely in-frame clones and lacks some. This table holds 90,000 to 150,000 clones, approximately 90% found once. The TCR originated in a man aged 18 to 30 in good health and CMV-seronegative. Sequencing was done on a sample of PBMCs.

The CDR3: CASSEGMAGIDEQFF. The CDR3 nucleotides are TGTGCCAGCAGTGAAGGTATGGCGGGGATCGATGAGCAGTTCTTC. V usage is TRBV6-1 and J usage is TRBJ2-1, with D possibly being TRBD2 (6 bases). The ends were cut back, 1 base at V and 8 bases at J, with 15 bases in the middle. The V gene's germline CDR1 is MNHNS and CDR2 SASEGT. The CDR3 is made up of 15 amino acids.